The text below deals with one TCR beta chain. Its specificity is unknown. The sequenced fragment ends 3 residues before the CDR3 boundary, so the rest is inferred from the germline J gene. Trimming removed 5 bases from V and 3 bases from J, with 20 bases in between. This CDR3 is 17 amino acids long. CDR1 SGHTA and CDR2 FQGTGA come from the germline V gene. The data originate from a study of T cell clonality in common variable immunodeficiency. Findings and limits, study-wide: CVID patient heterogeneity limited repertoire-clinical complication correlations. T cell subpopulation sequencing would be needed to explain CVID clonality. CVID subjects shared fewer TCRbeta clones than healthy controls did. In common variable immunodeficiency, TCR beta chains reportedly carried fewer deletions and N-nucleotide insertions.

Sequencing was performed with immunoSEQ multiplex PCR; in TCRdb, only in-frame clones are kept and a portion is missing. The table lists about 34,000 clones, with no singletons. Sequencing used peripheral blood mononuclear cells. This chain uses TRBV7-3 with TRBJ2-1; TRBD2 is a possible D gene (5 bases). The TCR comes from a human donor with common variable immunodeficiency. The DNA read from the CDR3 is TGTGCCAGCAGCCCTCGGCGGGTCAGAAAATTCTACAATGAG. Protein: CASSPRRVRKFYNE. The entire CDR3 sequence reads CASSPRRVRKFYNEQFF.